The 21 T cell receptor beta chains below come from one sample, sequenced in a study of blood T cell repertoires in COVID-19. Data came from immunoSEQ multiplex PCR; TCRdb stores just in-frame clones and leaves some out. The data hold roughly 200,000 clones, with 84% observed a single time. Material for sequencing was peripheral blood. The receptors stem from a human donor in a cohort sampled during active COVID-19.

The chain carries TRBV18 and TRBJ2-1; unclear D gene. Germline values: CDR1 KGHSH, CDR2 LQKENI. The CDR3 loop spans 12 amino acids. Trimming cost V 5 bases and J 9 bases, with 11 bases left between them. The CDR3 DNA reads TGTGCCAGCTCAGAGGTAGTTACTGAGCAGTTCTTC. It specifies CASSEVVTEQFF.

This sequence joins TRBV7-9 and TRBJ2-1; no firm D call. V was shortened by 5 bases and J by 6 bases, with 11 bases between the two germline ends. The germline CDR1 and CDR2 sequences are SEHNR and FQNEAQ (reference sequence). The CDR3 consists of 13 residues. The CDR3: CASSVTALNEQFF. The CDR3 bases are TGTGCCAGCAGCGTCACAGCTCTCAATGAGCAGTTCTTC.

This chain uses TRBV30 with TRBJ1-2, with D possibly TRBD1 on 5 matching bases. The V gene lost 4 bases and the J gene lost 4 bases, with 13 bases spanning the gap. The CDR3 runs to 13 residues. Germline loops: CDR1 GTSNPN, CDR2 SVGIG (reference sequence). The CDR3 loop is CAWTIQVPYGYTF. CDR3 coding DNA: TGTGCCTGGACCATACAGGTACCCTATGGCTACACCTTC.

The rearrangement joins TRBV6-5 to TRBJ1-2; no reliable D call. There are 14 residues in the CDR3. CDR1 is MNHEY, CDR2 SVGAGI, per germline. V lost 6 bases and J 5 bases, leaving 16 bases between the germline ends. CDR3 bases: TGTGCCAGCAGCGGAGGACCGGAGGGATATGGCTACACCTTC. This translates into CASSGGPEGYGYTF.

V gene TRBV24-1 combines with J gene TRBJ1-5; 12 bases map to TRBD1. CDR3 length: 14 amino acids. Germline lookup yields CDR1 KGHDR and CDR2 SFDVKD. V lost 9 bases and J lost 6; bases outside the gene matches: 5. Here the CDR3 DNA reads TGTGCCACCGGGGGACAGGGGGCATCTCAGCCCCAGCATTTT. It yields the protein CATGGQGASQPQHF.

The chain carries TRBV24-1 and TRBJ1-5, with D hard to call. CDR1 and CDR2 (germline): KGHDR, SFDVKD. V was pared by 4 bases and J by 1 base, with 10 bases between. This CDR3 region has 15 residues. The CDR3 DNA follows: TGTGCCACCAGTGAATCAGGTCTGAGCAATCAGCCCCAGCATTTT. This sequence encodes CATSESGLSNQPQHF.

There are a few counts of this clone. The chain joins TRBV4-1 to TRBJ1-6, with D perhaps TRBD1 (5 bases). V was shortened by 2 bases and J by 11 bases, with 16 bases between the two germline ends. The CDR3 is 15 residues long. Germline CDR1 is MGHRA and CDR2 is YSYEKL. CDR3 in DNA: TGCGCCAGCAGCCAAATGGGGCAGGGTATTACACCCCTCCACTTT. Translated: CASSQMGQGITPLHF.

The gene calls are TRBV9 and TRBJ2-5; the match to TRBD1 covers 7 bases. Germline lookup yields CDR1 SGDLS and CDR2 YYNGEE. This CDR3 has 17 amino acids. Trimming at V came to 0 bases and at J to 7 bases, leaving 15 bases not matched to a gene. The CDR3 DNA sequence: TGTGCCAGCAGCGTAGGTGGTTTTACAGGGGTGGGAGCGACCCAGTACTTC. Protein sequence: CASSVGGFTGVGATQYF.

The chain uses TRBV19 and TRBJ1-2; D is perhaps TRBD1 (6 bases). The CDR3 has 13 amino acids. Per germline, CDR1 LNHDA and CDR2 SQIVND (reference sequence). The V and J ends lost 3 bases and 8 bases respectively, with 13 bases between them. CDR3 residues: CASSISQGIGYTF. The CDR3 nucleotides read TGTGCCAGTAGTATCTCACAGGGTATCGGCTACACCTTC. Using reference TRBV19 and TRBJ1-2 for the parts outside the CDR3, the full variable domain is DGGITQSPKYLFRKEGQNVTLSCEQNLNHDAMYWYRQDPGQGLRLIYYSQIVNDFQKGDIAEGYSVSREKKESFPLTVTSAQKNPTAFYLCASSISQGIGYTFGSGTRLTVV.

The V call is TRBV19, the J call TRBJ2-4; TRBD1 aligns across 8 bases. Trimming at V came to 5 bases and at J to 6 bases, leaving 6 bases not matched to a gene. This CDR3 region has 14 residues. The germline CDR1 and CDR2 sequences are LNHDA and SQIVND (reference sequence). CDR3 residues: CASSESGGGNIQYF. For the CDR3, the DNA is TGTGCCAGTAGTGAATCAGGGGGCGGAAACATTCAGTACTTC.

This clone was detected only once. The chain couples TRBV5-1 to TRBJ1-2; 10 bases match TRBD1. J gave up 4 bases and V 5 bases, and 8 bases lay outside the gene matches. The CDR3 consists of 15 residues. Germline assignment: CDR1 SGHRS and CDR2 YFSETQ. CDR3 sequence (DNA): TGCGCCAGCAGGAGTACCGGGACAGGGGCCTATGGCTACACCTTC. Translation: CASRSTGTGAYGYTF.

The rearrangement links TRBV3-1 (or the pseudogene TRBV3-2) to TRBJ1-3; 8 bases match TRBD1. CDR3 length: 16 residues. Germline V CDR1 and CDR2: LGHDT, YNNKEL (reference sequence). Trimming took 4 bases from V and 0 from J; bases not matched to a gene: 5. The CDR3 sequence is CASSRRQGTSGNTIYF. DNA of the CDR3: TGTGCCAGCAGCCGTCGACAGGGGACCTCTGGAAACACCATATATTTT.

The chain joins TRBV2 to TRBJ1-4; 7 nucleotides align to TRBD1. From germline, CDR1 is SNHLY and CDR2 FYNNEI. The CDR3 runs to 14 residues. V was pared by 6 bases and J by 8 bases, with 9 bases of the junction left unmatched. The CDR3 loop is CASRDTGDGEKLFF. Here the CDR3 DNA reads TGTGCCAGCAGGGATACAGGGGACGGGGAAAAACTGTTTTTT.

The genes are TRBV28 and TRBJ2-7, with 7 bases matching TRBD2. The CDR3 extends over 20 amino acids. With 8 bases clipped from V and 0 bases from J, the junction kept 25 bases outside the gene matches. The germline gives CDR1 MDHEN, CDR2 SYDVKM. The CDR3 bases are TGTGCCAGCCAAGATTTTGGGGGGGTAACCCAGGTATCCCTCTCCTACGAGCAGTACTTC. Translated, it gives CASQDFGGVTQVSLSYEQYF.

V usage is TRBV6-5 and J usage is TRBJ1-2; 9 nucleotides align to TRBD1. From germline, CDR1 is MNHEY and CDR2 SVGAGI. Germline trimming cut 5 bases from V and 8 bases from J; bases unmatched to any gene: 9. The CDR3 extends over 14 amino acids. This CDR3 is CASSPGTGSKGYTF. The CDR3, as DNA: TGTGCCAGCAGTCCCGGGACAGGGTCGAAAGGCTACACCTTC.

The chain combines TRBV19 with TRBJ2-2, with TRBD1 matching over 8 bases. V was pared by 6 bases and J by 2 bases, with 5 bases of the junction left unmatched. Per the germline V gene, CDR1 is LNHDA and CDR2 is SQIVND (reference sequence). The CDR3 extends over 15 amino acids. CDR3 in amino acids: CASRSGQGNTGELFF. Written as DNA, the CDR3 is TGTGCCAGTAGGAGCGGACAGGGAAACACCGGGGAGCTGTTTTTT.

This clone was seen only once. The chain recombines TRBV7-8 with TRBJ2-7, with 8 bases fitting TRBD1. Per the germline V gene, CDR1 is SGHVS and CDR2 is FQNEAQ. This CDR3 has 15 amino acids. Unmatched junction bases numbered 6, after V lost 2 bases and J lost 3 bases. CDR3 nucleotides: TGTGCCAGCAGCTTAAGACAGGGGAGTTTCTACGAGCAGTACTTC. Its translation: CASSLRQGSFYEQYF.

The V and J genes are TRBV7-9 and TRBJ1-4, with D hard to call. The germline CDR1 and CDR2 sequences are SEHNR and FQNEAQ (reference sequence). The CDR3 sequence is 11 residues long. V shed 2 bases and J shed 8 bases, with 3 bases lying between them. The CDR3 nucleotides read TGTGCCAGCAGCTTACAGGAAAAACTGTTTTTT. It translates to CASSLQEKLFF.

J is TRBJ2-2 and V is TRBV10-3, with 8 positions matching TRBD2. Germline lookup yields CDR1 ENHRY and CDR2 SYGVKD. This CDR3 contains 15 residues. V trimming: 4 bases; J trimming: 6 bases; junction bases outside the gene matches: 7. DNA of the CDR3: TGTGCCATCAGTGGGCCAGCGGGGGCACCCGGGGAGCTGTTTTTT. It codes for CAISGPAGAPGELFF.

V is TRBV6-5 and J is TRBJ1-4, with D maybe TRBD1 (6 bases). The CDR3 contains 14 residues. Germline CDR1 and CDR2: MNHEY and SVGAGI. V gave up 4 bases and J gave up 4 bases, with 10 bases separating them. This CDR3 is CASSFQGFNEKLFF. As DNA, the CDR3 is TGTGCCAGCAGTTTCCAGGGGTTTAATGAAAAACTGTTTTTT.

The chain uses TRBV28 and TRBJ1-6; maybe TRBD1 (5 bases). This CDR3 contains 14 residues. V lost 6 bases to trimming and J lost 7 bases, with 13 bases between them. The V gene's germline CDR1 is MDHEN and CDR2 SYDVKM. The CDR3 reads CASSQNSGNSPLHF. Written as DNA, the CDR3 is TGTGCCAGCAGCCAAAACTCAGGGAATTCACCCCTCCACTTT.